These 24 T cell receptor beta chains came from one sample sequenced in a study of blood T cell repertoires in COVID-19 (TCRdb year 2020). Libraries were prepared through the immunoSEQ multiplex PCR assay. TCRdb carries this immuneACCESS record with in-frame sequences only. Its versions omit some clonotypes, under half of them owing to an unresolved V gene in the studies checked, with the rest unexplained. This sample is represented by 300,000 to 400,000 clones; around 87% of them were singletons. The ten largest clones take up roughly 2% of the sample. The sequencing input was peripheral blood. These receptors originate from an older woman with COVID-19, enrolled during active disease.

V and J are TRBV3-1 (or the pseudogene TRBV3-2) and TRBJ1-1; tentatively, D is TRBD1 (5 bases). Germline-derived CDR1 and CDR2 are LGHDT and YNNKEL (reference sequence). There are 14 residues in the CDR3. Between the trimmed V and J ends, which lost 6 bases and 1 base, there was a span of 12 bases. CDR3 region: CASRRHTGNTEAFF. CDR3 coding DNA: TGTGCCAGCAGACGTCACACAGGGAACACTGAAGCTTTCTTT.

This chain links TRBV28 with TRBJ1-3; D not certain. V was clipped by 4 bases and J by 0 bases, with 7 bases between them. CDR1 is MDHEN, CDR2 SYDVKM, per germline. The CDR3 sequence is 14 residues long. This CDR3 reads CASSSSVSGNTIYF. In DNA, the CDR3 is TGTGCCAGCAGTTCTTCTGTCTCTGGAAACACCATATATTTT.

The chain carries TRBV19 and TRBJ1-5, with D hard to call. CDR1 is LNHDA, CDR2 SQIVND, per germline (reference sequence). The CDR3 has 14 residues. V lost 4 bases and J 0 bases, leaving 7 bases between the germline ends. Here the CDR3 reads CASSTRYSNQPQHF. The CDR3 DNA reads TGTGCCAGTAGTACGCGGTATAGCAATCAGCCCCAGCATTTT.

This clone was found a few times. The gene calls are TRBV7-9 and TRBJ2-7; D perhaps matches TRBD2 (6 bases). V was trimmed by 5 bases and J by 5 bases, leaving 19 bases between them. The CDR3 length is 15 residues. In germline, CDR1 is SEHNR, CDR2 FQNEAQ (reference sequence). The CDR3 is CASSLLASGLHEQYF. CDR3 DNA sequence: TGTGCCAGCAGCCTCCTAGCGTCCGGTCTCCACGAGCAGTACTTC.

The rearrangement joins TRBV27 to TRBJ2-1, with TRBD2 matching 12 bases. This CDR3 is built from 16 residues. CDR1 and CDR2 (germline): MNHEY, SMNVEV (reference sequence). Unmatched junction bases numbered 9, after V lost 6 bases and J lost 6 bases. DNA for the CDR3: TGTGCCAGCAGCAGCGCGACTAGCGGGGGCACCAATGAGCAGTTCTTC. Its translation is CASSSATSGGTNEQFF.

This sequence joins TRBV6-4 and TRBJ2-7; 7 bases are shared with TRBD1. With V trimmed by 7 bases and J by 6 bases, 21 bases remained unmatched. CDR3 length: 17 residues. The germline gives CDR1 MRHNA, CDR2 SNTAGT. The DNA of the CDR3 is TGTGCCAGCAAACCGGGACAGAAGGAATTTAGGACTGGCGAGCAGTACTTC. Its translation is CASKPGQKEFRTGEQYF.

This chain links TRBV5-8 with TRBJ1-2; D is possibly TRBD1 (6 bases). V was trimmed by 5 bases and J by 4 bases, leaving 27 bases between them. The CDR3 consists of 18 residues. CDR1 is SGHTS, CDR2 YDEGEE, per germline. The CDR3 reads CASSRPGQRIGMGYGYTF. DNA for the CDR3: TGTGCCAGCAGTCGCCCCGGACAGAGAATCGGGATGGGCTATGGCTACACCTTC.

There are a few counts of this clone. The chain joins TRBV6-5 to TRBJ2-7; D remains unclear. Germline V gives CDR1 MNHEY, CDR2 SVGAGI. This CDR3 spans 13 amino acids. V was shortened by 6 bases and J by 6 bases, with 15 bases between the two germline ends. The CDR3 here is CASRKTPTAEQYF. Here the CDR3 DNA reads TGTGCCAGCAGAAAGACACCGACGGCCGAGCAGTACTTC.

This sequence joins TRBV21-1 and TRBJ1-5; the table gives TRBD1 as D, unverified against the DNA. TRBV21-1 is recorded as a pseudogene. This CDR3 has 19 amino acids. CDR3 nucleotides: TGTGCCAGCACCCTCTCTTGTGTAGGACAGGAATATAGCAATCAGCCCCAGCATTTT. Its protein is CASTLSCVGQEYSNQPQHF.

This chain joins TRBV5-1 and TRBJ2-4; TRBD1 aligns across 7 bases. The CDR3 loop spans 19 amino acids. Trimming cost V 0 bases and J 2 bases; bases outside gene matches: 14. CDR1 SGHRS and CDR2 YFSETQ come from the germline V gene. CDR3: CASSLGRQGAGIPKNIQYF. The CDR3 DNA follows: TGCGCCAGCAGCTTGGGCCGACAGGGAGCCGGCATCCCCAAAAACATTCAGTACTTC. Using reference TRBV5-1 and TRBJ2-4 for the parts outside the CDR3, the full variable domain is KAGVTQTPRYLIKTRGQQVTLSCSPISGHRSVSWYQQTPGQGLQFLFEYFSETQRNKGNFPGRFSGRQFSNSRSEMNVSTLELGDSALYLCASSLGRQGAGIPKNIQYFGAGTRLSVL.

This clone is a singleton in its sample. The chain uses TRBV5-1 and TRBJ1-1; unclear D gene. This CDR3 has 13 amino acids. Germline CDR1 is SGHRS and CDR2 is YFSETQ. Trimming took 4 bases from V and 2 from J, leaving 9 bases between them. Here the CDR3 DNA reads TGCGCCAGCAGCCCGCGGGCCAACACTGAAGCTTTCTTT. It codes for CASSPRANTEAFF. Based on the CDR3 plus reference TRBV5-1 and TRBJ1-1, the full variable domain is KAGVTQTPRYLIKTRGQQVTLSCSPISGHRSVSWYQQTPGQGLQFLFEYFSETQRNKGNFPGRFSGRQFSNSRSEMNVSTLELGDSALYLCASSPRANTEAFFGQGTRLTVV.

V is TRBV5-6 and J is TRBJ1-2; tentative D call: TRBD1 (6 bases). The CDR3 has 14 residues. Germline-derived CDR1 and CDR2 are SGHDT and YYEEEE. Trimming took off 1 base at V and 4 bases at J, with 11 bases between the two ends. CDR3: CASSLIGGPYGYTF. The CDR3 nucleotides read TGTGCCAGCAGCTTGATTGGGGGCCCCTATGGCTACACCTTC.

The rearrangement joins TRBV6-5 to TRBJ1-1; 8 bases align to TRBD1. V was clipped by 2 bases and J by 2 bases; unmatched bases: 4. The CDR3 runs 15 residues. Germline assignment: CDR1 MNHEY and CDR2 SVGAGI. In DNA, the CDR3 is TGTGCCAGCAGTTACGACAGGGGCCAAAACACTGAAGCTTTCTTT. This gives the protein CASSYDRGQNTEAFF.

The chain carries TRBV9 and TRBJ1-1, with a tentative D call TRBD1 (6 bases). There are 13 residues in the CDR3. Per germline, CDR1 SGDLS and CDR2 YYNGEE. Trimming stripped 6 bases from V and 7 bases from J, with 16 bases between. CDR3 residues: CASNLQGVGEAFF. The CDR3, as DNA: TGTGCCAGCAACCTACAGGGAGTAGGTGAAGCTTTCTTT. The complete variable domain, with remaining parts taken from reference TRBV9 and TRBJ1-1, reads DSGVTQTPKHLITATGQRVTLRCSPRSGDLSVYWYQQSLDQGLQFLIQYYNGEERAKGNILERFSAQQFPDLHSELNLSSLELGDSALYFCASNLQGVGEAFFGQGTRLTVV.

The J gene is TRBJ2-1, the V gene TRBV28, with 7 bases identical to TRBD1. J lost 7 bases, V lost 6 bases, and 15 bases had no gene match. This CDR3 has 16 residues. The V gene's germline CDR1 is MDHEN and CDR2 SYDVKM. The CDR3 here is CASSPTWDSPWNEQFF. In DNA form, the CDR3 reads TGTGCCAGCAGCCCGACCTGGGACAGCCCTTGGAATGAGCAGTTCTTC.

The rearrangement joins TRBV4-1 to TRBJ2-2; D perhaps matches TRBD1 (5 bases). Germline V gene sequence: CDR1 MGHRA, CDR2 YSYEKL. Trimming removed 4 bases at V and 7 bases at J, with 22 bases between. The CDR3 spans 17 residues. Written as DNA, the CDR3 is TGCGCCAGCAGCCTCCTTCCCCCAGGGATAACAGGCGGGGAGCTGTTTTTT. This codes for CASSLLPPGITGGELFF.

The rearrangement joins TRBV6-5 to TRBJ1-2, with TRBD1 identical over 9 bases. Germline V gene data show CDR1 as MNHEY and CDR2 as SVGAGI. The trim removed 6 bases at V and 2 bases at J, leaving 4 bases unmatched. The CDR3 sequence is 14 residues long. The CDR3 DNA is TGTGCCAGCAGCGACGGACAGGGGAACTATGGCTACACCTTC. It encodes CASSDGQGNYGYTF.

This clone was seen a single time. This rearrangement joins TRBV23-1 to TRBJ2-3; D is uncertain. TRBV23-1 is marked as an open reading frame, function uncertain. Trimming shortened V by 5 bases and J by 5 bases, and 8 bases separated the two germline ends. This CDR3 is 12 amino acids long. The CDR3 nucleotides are TGCGCCAGCAGTAAAAGGAGAGATACGCAGTATTTT. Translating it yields CASSKRRDTQYF.

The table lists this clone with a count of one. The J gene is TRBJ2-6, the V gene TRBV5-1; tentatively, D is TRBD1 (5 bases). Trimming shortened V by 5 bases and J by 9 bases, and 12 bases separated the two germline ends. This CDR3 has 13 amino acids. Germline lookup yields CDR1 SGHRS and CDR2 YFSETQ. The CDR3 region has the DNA TGCGCCAGCAGGACAGAGACCTTCAACGTCCTGACTTTC. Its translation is CASRTETFNVLTF.

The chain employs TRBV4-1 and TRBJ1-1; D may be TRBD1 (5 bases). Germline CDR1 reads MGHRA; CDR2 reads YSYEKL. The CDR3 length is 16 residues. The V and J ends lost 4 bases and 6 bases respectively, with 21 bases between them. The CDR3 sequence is CASSLSWAQVQPEAFF. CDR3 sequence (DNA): TGCGCCAGCAGCCTCAGTTGGGCACAGGTCCAACCTGAAGCTTTCTTT.

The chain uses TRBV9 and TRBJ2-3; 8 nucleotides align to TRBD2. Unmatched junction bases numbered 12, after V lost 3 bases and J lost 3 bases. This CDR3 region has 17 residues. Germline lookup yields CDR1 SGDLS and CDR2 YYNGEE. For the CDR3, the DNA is TGTGCCAGCAGCGAACCTTTGCGTAGCGGGGTAACAGATACGCAGTATTTT. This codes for CASSEPLRSGVTDTQYF. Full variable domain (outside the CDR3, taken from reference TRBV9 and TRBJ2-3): DSGVTQTPKHLITATGQRVTLRCSPRSGDLSVYWYQQSLDQGLQFLIQYYNGEERAKGNILERFSAQQFPDLHSELNLSSLELGDSALYFCASSEPLRSGVTDTQYFGPGTRLTVL.

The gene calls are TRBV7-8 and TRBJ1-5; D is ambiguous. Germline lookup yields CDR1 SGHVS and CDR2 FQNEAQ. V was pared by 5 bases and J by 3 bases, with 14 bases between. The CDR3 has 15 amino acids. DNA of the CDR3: TGTGCCAGCAGCCAACGAGGAGGGATCAATCAGCCCCAGCATTTT. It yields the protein CASSQRGGINQPQHF.

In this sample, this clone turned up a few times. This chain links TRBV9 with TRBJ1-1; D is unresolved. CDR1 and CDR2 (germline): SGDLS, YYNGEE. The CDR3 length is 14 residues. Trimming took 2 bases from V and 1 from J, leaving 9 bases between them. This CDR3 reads CASSVGPGNTEAFF. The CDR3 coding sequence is TGTGCCAGCAGCGTTGGCCCGGGGAACACTGAAGCTTTCTTT. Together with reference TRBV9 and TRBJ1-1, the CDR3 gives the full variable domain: DSGVTQTPKHLITATGQRVTLRCSPRSGDLSVYWYQQSLDQGLQFLIQYYNGEERAKGNILERFSAQQFPDLHSELNLSSLELGDSALYFCASSVGPGNTEAFFGQGTRLTVV.

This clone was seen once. The CDR3 spells CASSLGQIELFF. Here the CDR3 DNA reads TGCGCCAGCAGCTTGGGTCAGATAGAGCTGTTTTTT. The chain is built from TRBV5-1 and TRBJ2-2, with D uncertain. Per the germline V gene, CDR1 is SGHRS and CDR2 is YFSETQ. V lost 0 bases and J 11 bases, leaving 8 bases between the germline ends. This CDR3 spans 12 amino acids. Using reference TRBV5-1 and TRBJ2-2 for the parts outside the CDR3, the full variable domain is KAGVTQTPRYLIKTRGQQVTLSCSPISGHRSVSWYQQTPGQGLQFLFEYFSETQRNKGNFPGRFSGRQFSNSRSEMNVSTLELGDSALYLCASSLGQIELFFGEGSRLTVL.